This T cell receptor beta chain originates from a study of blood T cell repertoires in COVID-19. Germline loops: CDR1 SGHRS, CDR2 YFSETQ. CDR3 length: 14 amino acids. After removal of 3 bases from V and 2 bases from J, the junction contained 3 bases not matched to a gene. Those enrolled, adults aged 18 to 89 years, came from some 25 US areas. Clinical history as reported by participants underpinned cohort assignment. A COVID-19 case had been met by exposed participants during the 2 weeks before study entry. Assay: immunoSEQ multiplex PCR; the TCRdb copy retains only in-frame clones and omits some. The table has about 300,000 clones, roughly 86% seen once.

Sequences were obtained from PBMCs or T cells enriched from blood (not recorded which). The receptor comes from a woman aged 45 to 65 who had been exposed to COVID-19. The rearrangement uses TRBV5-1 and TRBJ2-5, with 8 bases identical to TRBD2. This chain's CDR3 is CASSSGTRQETQYF. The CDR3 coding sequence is TGCGCCAGCAGCTCCGGGACTAGACAAGAGACCCAGTACTTC.